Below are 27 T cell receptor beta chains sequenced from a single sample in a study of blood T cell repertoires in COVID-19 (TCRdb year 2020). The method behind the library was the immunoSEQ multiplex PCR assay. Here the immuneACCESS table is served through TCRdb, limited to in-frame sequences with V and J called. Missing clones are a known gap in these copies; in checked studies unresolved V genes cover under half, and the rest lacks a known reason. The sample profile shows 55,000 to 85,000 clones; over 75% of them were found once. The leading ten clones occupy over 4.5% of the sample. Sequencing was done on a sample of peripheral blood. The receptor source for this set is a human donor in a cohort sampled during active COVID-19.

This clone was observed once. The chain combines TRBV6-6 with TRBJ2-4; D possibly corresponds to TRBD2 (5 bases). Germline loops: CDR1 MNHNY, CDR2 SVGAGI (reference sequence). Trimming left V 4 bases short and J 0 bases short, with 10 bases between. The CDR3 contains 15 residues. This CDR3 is CASSSRREAKNIQYF. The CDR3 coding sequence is TGTGCCAGCAGTTCCCGACGGGAAGCCAAAAACATTCAGTACTTC.

This CDR3 is CASSLRAGGGDTQYF. The CDR3 DNA reads TGTGCCAGCAGTTTACGAGCGGGGGGGGGAGATACGCAGTATTTT. The chain is built from TRBV27 and TRBJ2-3, with TRBD2 matching 10 bases. With V trimmed by 2 bases and J by 5 bases, 4 bases remained unmatched. Germline V gene data show CDR1 as MNHEY and CDR2 as SMNVEV (reference sequence). The CDR3 has 15 residues.

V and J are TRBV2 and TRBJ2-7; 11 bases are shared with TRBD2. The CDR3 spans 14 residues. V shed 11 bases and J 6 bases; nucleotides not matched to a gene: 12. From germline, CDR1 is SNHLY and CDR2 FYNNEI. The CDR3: CACRLDSGGAEQYF. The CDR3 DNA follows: TGTGCCTGCCGGTTGGATAGCGGGGGGGCCGAGCAGTACTTC.

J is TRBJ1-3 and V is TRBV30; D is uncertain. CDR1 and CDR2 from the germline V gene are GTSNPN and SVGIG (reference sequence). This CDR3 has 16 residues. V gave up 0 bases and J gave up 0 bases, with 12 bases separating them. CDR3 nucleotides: TGTGCCTGGAGTGTAGGCCAGGCGACCTCTGGAAACACCATATATTTT. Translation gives CAWSVGQATSGNTIYF. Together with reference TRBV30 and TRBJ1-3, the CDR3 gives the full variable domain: SQTIHQWPATLVQPVGSPLSLECTVEGTSNPNLYWYRQAAGRGLQLLFYSVGIGQISSEVPQNLSASRPQDRQFILSSKKLLLSDSGFYLCAWSVGQATSGNTIYFGEGSWLTVV.

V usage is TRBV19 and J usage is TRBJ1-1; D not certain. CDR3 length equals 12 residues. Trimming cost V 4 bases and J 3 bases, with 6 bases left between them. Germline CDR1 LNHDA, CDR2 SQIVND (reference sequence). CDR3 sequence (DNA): TGTGCCAGTAGTACGGGAGACACTGAAGCTTTCTTT. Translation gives CASSTGDTEAFF.

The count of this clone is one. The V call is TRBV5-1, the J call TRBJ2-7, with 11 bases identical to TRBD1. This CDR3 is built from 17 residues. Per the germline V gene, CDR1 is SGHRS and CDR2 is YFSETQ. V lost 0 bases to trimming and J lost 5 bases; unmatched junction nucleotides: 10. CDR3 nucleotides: TGCGCCAGCAGCTTGGTGACTGGACAGGGGGCGCTCAACGAGCAGTACTTC. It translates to CASSLVTGQGALNEQYF.

This CDR3 reads CASSQDSPYPEAFF. As DNA, the CDR3 is TGTGCCAGCAGCCAAGATTCCCCCTACCCTGAAGCTTTCTTT. The genes are TRBV3-1 (or the pseudogene TRBV3-2) and TRBJ1-1; D remains ambiguous. This CDR3 is 14 amino acids long. The germline gives CDR1 LGHDT, CDR2 YNNKEL (reference sequence). V was cut by 0 bases and J by 6 bases, with 11 bases left in between.

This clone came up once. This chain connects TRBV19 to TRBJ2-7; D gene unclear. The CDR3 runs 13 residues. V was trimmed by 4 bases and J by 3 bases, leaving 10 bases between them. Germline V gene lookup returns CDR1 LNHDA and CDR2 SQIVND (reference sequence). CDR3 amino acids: CASSSPGFYEQYF. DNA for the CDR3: TGTGCCAGTAGTAGCCCAGGATTCTACGAGCAGTACTTC.

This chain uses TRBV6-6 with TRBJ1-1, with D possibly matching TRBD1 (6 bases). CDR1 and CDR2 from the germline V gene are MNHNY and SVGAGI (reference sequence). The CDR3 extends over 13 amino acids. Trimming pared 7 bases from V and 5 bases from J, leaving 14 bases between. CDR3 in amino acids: CASTDSGATEAFF. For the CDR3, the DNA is TGTGCCAGCACGGACTCAGGGGCGACTGAAGCTTTCTTT.

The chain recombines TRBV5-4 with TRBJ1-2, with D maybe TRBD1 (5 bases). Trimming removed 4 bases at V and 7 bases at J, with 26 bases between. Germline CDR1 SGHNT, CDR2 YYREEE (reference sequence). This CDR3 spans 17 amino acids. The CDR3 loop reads CASSPGLPPVDRSGYTF. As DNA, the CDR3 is TGTGCCAGCAGCCCGGGACTCCCGCCGGTCGATCGAAGTGGCTACACCTTC.

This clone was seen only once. This chain's CDR3 is CASSISTGYEQYF. DNA for the CDR3: TGTGCCAGTAGTATAAGCACAGGGTACGAGCAGTACTTC. J is TRBJ2-7 and V is TRBV19; tentatively, D is TRBD1 (6 bases). The germline CDR1 and CDR2 sequences are LNHDA and SQIVND (reference sequence). Trimming left V 2 bases short and J 4 bases short, with 9 bases between. This CDR3 is 13 amino acids long.

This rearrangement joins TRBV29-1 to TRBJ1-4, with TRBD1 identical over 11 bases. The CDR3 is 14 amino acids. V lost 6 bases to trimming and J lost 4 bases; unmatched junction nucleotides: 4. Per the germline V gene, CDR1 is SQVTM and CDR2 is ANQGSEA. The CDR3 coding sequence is TGCAGCGTCCCCGGGACAGGGGGTAATGAAAAACTGTTTTTT. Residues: CSVPGTGGNEKLFF.

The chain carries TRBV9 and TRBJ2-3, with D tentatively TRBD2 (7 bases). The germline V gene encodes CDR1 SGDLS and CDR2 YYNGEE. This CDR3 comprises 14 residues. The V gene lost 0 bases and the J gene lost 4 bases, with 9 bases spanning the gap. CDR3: CASSVGGGPDTQYF. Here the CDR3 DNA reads TGTGCCAGCAGCGTAGGGGGGGGCCCAGATACGCAGTATTTT.

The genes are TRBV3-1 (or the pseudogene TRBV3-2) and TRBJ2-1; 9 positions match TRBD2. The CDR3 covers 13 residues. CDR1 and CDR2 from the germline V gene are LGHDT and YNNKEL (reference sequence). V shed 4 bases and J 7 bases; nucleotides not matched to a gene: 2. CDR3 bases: TGTGCCAGCAGCCTGCGGGGGGGGAATGAGCAGTTCTTC. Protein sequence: CASSLRGGNEQFF.

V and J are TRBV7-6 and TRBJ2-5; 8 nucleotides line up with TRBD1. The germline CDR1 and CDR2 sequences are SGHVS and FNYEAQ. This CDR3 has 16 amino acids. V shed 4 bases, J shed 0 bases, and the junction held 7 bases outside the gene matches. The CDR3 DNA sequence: TGTGCCAGCAGCTCGCAGACAGGGGCCTACCAAGAGACCCAGTACTTC. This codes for CASSSQTGAYQETQYF.

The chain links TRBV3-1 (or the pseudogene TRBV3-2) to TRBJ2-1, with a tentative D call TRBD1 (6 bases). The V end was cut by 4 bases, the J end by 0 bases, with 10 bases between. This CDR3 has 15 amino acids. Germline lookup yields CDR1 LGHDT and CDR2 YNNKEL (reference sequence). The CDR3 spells CASSLWGPSYNEQFF. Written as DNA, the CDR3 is TGTGCCAGCAGCCTCTGGGGGCCCTCCTACAATGAGCAGTTCTTC.

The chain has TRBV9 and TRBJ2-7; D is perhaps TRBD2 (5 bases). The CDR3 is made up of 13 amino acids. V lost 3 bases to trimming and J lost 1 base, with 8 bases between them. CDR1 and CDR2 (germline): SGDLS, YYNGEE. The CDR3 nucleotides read TGTGCCAGCAGCGGCGGGTCTTCCTACGAGCAGTACTTC. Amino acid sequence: CASSGGSSYEQYF.

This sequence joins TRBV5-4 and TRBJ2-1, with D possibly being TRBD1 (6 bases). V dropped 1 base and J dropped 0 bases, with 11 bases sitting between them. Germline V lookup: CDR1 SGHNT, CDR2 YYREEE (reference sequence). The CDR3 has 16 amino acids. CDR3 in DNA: TGTGCCAGCAGCTTGTACAGGGTAAGCTCCTACAATGAGCAGTTCTTC. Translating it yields CASSLYRVSSYNEQFF.

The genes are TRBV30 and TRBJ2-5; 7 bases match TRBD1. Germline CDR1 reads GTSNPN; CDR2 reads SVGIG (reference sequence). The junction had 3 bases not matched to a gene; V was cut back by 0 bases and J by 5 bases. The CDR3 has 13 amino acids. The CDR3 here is CAWSVQGWETQYF. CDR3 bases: TGTGCCTGGAGTGTACAGGGGTGGGAGACCCAGTACTTC.

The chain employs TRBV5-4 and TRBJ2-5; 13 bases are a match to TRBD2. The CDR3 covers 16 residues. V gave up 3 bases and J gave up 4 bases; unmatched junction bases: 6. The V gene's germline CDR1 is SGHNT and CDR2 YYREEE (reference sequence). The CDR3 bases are TGTGCCAGCAGCTATACTAGCGGGGGGGCCAGAGAGACCCAGTACTTC. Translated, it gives CASSYTSGGARETQYF.

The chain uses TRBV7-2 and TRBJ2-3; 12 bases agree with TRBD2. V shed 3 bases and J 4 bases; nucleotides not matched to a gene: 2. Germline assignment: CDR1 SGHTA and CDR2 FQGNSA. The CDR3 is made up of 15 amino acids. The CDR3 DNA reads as TGTGCCAGCAGCTTGACTAGCGGGAGACCAGATACGCAGTATTTT. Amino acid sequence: CASSLTSGRPDTQYF. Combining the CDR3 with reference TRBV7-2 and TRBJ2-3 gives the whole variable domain GAGVSQSPSNKVTEKGKDVELRCDPISGHTALYWYRQSLGQGLEFLIYFQGNSAPDKSGLPSDRFSAERTGGSVSTLTIQRTQQEDSAVYLCASSLTSGRPDTQYFGPGTRLTVL.

CDR3 nucleotides: TGTGCCAGCAGCCATCTAGCGGGAGGCACAGATACGCAGTATTTT. Translation gives CASSHLAGGTDTQYF. V usage is TRBV3-1 (or the pseudogene TRBV3-2) and J usage is TRBJ2-3; 10 bases line up with TRBD2. From germline, CDR1 is LGHDT and CDR2 YNNKEL (reference sequence). With 3 bases clipped from V and 1 base from J, the junction kept 1 base outside the gene matches. The CDR3 consists of 15 residues.

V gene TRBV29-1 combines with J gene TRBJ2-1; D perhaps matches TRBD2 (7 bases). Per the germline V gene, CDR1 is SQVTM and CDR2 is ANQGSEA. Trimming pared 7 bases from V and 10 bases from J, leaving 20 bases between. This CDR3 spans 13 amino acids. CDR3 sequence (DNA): TGCAGCGCTCGAGTACGGGGGGCGGGCGAGCAGTTCTTC. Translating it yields CSARVRGAGEQFF.

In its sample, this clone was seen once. The CDR3 loop is CASSELRAGEQFF. The CDR3, as DNA: TGTGCCAGCAGTGAATTGAGGGCAGGCGAGCAGTTCTTC. This rearrangement joins TRBV2 to TRBJ2-1; tentative D call: TRBD2 (5 bases). The CDR3 runs 13 residues. Germline CDR1 reads SNHLY; CDR2 reads FYNNEI. V lost 2 bases and J 10 bases, leaving 12 bases between the germline ends.

The CDR3 DNA reads TGTGCCAGCAGCACCCGACAGCTAAACACTGAAGCTTTCTTT. This encodes CASSTRQLNTEAFF. The chain has TRBV6-5 and TRBJ1-1; D possibly corresponds to TRBD1 (5 bases). The V gene lost 6 bases and the J gene lost 2 bases, with 13 bases spanning the gap. The CDR3 is 14 amino acids. Germline loops: CDR1 MNHEY, CDR2 SVGAGI.

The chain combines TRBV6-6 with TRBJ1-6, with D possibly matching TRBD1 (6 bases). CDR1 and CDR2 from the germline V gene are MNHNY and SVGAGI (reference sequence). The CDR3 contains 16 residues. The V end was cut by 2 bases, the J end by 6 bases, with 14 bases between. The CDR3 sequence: CASSYGRQEVNSPLHF. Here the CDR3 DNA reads TGTGCCAGCAGTTACGGACGACAGGAGGTTAATTCACCCCTCCACTTT.

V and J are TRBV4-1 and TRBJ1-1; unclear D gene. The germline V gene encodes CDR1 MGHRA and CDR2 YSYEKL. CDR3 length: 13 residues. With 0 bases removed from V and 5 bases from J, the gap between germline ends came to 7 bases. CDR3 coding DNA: TGCGCCAGCAGCCAAGATGGGGAGACTGAAGCTTTCTTT. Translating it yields CASSQDGETEAFF.